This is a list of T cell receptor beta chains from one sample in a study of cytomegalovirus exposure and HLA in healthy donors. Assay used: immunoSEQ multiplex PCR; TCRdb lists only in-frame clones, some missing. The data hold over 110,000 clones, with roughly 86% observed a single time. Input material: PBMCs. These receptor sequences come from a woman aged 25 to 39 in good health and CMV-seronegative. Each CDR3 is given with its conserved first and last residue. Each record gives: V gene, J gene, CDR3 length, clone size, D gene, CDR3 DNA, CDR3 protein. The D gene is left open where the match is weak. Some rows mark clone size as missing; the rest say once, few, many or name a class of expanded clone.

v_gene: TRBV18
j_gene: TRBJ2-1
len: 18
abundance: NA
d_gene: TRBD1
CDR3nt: TGTGCCAGCTCACCAACCGCGACCGACAGGGGGCGTTGGAATGAGCAGTTCTTC
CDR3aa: CASSPTATDRGRWNEQFF

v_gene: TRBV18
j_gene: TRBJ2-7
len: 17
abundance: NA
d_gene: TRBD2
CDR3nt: TGTGCCAGCTCACCCCAACCGACTAGCGGGGGGTGGTACGAGCAGTACTTC
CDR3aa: CASSPQPTSGGWYEQYF

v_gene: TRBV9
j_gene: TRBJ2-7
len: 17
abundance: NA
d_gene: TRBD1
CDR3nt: TGTGCCAGCAGCTCTCCCCGCGACGGGACAGGGAACTACGAGCAGTACTTC
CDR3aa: CASSSPRDGTGNYEQYF

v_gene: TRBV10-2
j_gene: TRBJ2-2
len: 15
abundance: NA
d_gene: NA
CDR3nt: TGCGCCAGCAGTGGAGGTTTTCGAACCACCGGGGAGCTGTTTTTT
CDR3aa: CASSGGFRTTGELFF

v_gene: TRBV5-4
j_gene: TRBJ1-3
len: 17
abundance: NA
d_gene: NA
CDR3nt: TGTGCCAGCAGCTTGGGTAGAACTGGGGCCTCTGGAAACACCATATATTTT
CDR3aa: CASSLGRTGASGNTIYF

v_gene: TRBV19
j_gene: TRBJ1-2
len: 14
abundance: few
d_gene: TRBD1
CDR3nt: TGTGCCAGTAGTATGGTCCGGGACAGCTATGGCTACACCTTC
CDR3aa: CASSMVRDSYGYTF

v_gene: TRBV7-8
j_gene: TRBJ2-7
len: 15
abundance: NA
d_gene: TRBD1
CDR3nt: TGTGCCAGCCGCGCTTTGGTACAGGGGGCCTACGAGCAGTACTTC
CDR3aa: CASRALVQGAYEQYF

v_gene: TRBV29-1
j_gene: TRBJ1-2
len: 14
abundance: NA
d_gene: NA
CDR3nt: TGCAGCGTTGACGGGGGTCAGGAAAACTATGGCTACACCTTC
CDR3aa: CSVDGGQENYGYTF

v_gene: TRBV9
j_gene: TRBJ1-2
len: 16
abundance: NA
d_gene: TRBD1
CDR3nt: TGTGCCAGCAGCGACGGACAGGCTATAGGGGCCTATGGCTACACCTTC
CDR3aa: CASSDGQAIGAYGYTF

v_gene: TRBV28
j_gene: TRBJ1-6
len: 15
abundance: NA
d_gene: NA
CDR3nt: TGTGCCAGCAGTCCCCAGACAGTCGGTAATTCACCCCTCCACTTT
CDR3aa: CASSPQTVGNSPLHF

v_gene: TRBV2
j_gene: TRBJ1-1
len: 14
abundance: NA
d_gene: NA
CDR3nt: TGTGCCAGCAGTTACGGGGATTTGAACACTGAAGCTTTCTTT
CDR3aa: CASSYGDLNTEAFF

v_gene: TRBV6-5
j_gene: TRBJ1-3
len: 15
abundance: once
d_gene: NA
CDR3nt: TGTGCCAGCAGTTACGCGGGGGGCCCCGGAAACACCATATATTTT
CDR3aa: CASSYAGGPGNTIYF

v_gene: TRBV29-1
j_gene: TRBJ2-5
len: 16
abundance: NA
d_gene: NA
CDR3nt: TGCAGCGTTGTTCCCCGCATTAGTCGTGTTGGAGAGACCCAGTACTTC
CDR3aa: CSVVPRISRVGETQYF

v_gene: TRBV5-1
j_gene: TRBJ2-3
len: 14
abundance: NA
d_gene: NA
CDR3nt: TGCGCCAGTACGGGGGGCCTAAGCACAGATACGCAGTATTTT
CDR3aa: CASTGGLSTDTQYF

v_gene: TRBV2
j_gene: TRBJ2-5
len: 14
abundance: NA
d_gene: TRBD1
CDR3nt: TGTGCCAGCAAGGGGGACAGGGGACAAGAGACCCAGTACTTC
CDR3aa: CASKGDRGQETQYF

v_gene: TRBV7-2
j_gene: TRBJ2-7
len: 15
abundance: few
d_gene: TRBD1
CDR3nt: TGTGCCAGCAGCTCCTACGGACAGGGGGCCTACGAGCAGTACTTC
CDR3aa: CASSSYGQGAYEQYF

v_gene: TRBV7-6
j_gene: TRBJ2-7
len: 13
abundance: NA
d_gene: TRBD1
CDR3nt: TGTGCCAGCAGCTCACTGGGACAGGGCGAGCAGTACTTC
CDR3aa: CASSSLGQGEQYF

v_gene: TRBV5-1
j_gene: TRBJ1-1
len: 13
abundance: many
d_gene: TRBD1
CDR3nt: TGCGCCAGTACCGGGACAGGGGGCACTGAAGCTTTCTTT
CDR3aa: CASTGTGGTEAFF

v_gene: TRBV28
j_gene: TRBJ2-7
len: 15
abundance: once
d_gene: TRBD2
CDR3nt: TGTGCCAGCAGATACCATGGACTAGCGGGTTACGAGCAGTACTTC
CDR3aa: CASRYHGLAGYEQYF

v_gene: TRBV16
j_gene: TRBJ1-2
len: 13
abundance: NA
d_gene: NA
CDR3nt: TGTGCCAGCAGCCCCCAGCAGGGATATGGCTACACCTTC
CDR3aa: CASSPQQGYGYTF

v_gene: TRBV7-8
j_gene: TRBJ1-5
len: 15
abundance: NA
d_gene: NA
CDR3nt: TGTGCCAGCAGCTTGAGGGGGGGGATCAATCAGCCCCAGCATTTT
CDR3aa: CASSLRGGINQPQHF

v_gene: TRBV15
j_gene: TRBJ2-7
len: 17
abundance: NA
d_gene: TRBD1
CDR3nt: TGTGCCACCAGCAGAGATTGGGACAGGTCCTTTTCCTACGAGCAGTACTTC
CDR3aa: CATSRDWDRSFSYEQYF